The 20 T cell receptor beta chains below were found in one sample sequenced in a study of metastatic and nonmetastatic thyroid tumors. Treatment of any kind had been given to no patient before thyroid surgery. TCRdb re-clonotyped the PCR reads via MiXCR. The sample yields about 39,000 clones, 15% to 20% seen once. Sequenced input: tumor tissue. Receptors originate from a female donor with papillary thyroid cancer or a benign thyroid nodule (not recorded which). Some clones in this sample may be carry-over from other donors' samples.

The table lists this clone with many counts. The chain employs TRBV11-2 and TRBJ2-2; no clear D. The CDR3 is 13 residues long. Germline assignment: CDR1 SGHAT and CDR2 FQNNGV. V was pared by 1 base and J by 4 bases, with 4 bases between. The CDR3 nucleotides read TGTGCCAGCAGCTTAGTGCGCACCGGGGAGCTGTTTTTT. The encoded protein is CASSLVRTGELFF.

CDR3 coding DNA: TGTGCCAGCAGTCCCAGGGAGAGCTATGGCTACACCTTC. Protein: CASSPRESYGYTF. The V and J genes are TRBV6-1 and TRBJ1-2, with D possibly matching TRBD1 (5 bases). Deletions cut 5 bases from V and 4 bases from J, with 11 bases between. The CDR3 spans 13 residues. Looked up from germline, CDR1 is MNHNS and CDR2 is SASEGT.

The table lists this clone with a count of one. The CDR3 DNA reads as TGTGCCAGTAGAGAGGCAGGGAGGGGGACCGTTGAGCTGTTTTTT. This codes for CASREAGRGTVELFF. The chain joins TRBV19 to TRBJ2-2, with a tentative D call TRBD2 (7 bases). Trimming pared 6 bases from V and 11 bases from J, leaving 22 bases between. The CDR3 runs to 15 residues. Germline loops: CDR1 LNHDA, CDR2 SQIVND (reference sequence).

This clone was seen many times. The junction and the germline gene differ at one end; a read error may be behind it. The chain couples TRBV7-9 to TRBJ1-2, with D tentatively TRBD1 (5 bases). The germline V gene has CDR1 SEHNR and CDR2 FQNEAQ (reference sequence). The CDR3 spans 15 residues. CDR3 loop: CASSIIGTVNYDYTF. The CDR3 DNA reads TGTGCCAGCAGCATAATAGGGACGGTGAACTATGACTACACCTTC.

This clone was picked up many times. The V call is TRBV7-2, the J call TRBJ2-3; 8 positions agree with TRBD2. V shed 6 bases, J shed 5 bases, and the junction held 13 bases outside the gene matches. The germline gives CDR1 SGHTA, CDR2 FQGNSA. CDR3 size: 16 residues. CDR3 sequence (DNA): TGTGCCAGCAGTCTCCAGCGGGGGCGGTCGGGAGATACGCAGTATTTT. Translated, it gives CASSLQRGRSGDTQYF.

This clone was seen ten or more times. The chain couples TRBV7-9 to TRBJ2-7; TRBD1 aligns across 7 bases. CDR1 SEHNR and CDR2 FQNEAQ come from the germline V gene (reference sequence). CDR3 length: 14 amino acids. The J segment lost 3 bases and the V segment lost 6 bases, leaving 8 bases of the junction unmatched. The CDR3 DNA follows: TGTGCCAGCAGGGTGACAGGGACCAACTACGAGCAGTACTTC. It is translated as CASRVTGTNYEQYF.

The gene calls are TRBV13 and TRBJ2-2; 8 nucleotides line up with TRBD1. This CDR3 is 15 amino acids long. Per the germline V gene, CDR1 is PRHDT and CDR2 is FYEKMQ (reference sequence). Unmatched junction bases numbered 4, after V lost 3 bases and J lost 4 bases. CDR3 coding DNA: TGTGCCAGCAGCTTCGGGGACAGGAGCACCGGGGAGCTGTTTTTT. The encoded protein is CASSFGDRSTGELFF.

This clone occurred many times. V gene TRBV12-3 or TRBV12-4 combines with J gene TRBJ2-5; 8 bases fit TRBD2. Trimming cost V 2 bases and J 5 bases; bases outside gene matches: 4. The CDR3 is 14 residues long. Written as DNA, the CDR3 is TGTGCCAGCAGTTTACGGGAGGGAGGGGAGACCCAGTACTTC. This sequence encodes CASSLREGGETQYF.

This clone was seen many times. This chain connects TRBV5-6 to TRBJ2-5, with TRBD1 matching over 10 bases. There are 15 residues in the CDR3. V lost 4 bases to trimming and J lost 2 bases; unmatched junction nucleotides: 5. Germline V gene sequence: CDR1 SGHDT, CDR2 YYEEEE. The CDR3 DNA reads TGTGCCAGCAGCAATCGGGACAGGGGACAAGAGACCCAGTACTTC. Translation: CASSNRDRGQETQYF.

Points on this clone: The junction departs from germline at one end; a sequencing error may be responsible. The genes are TRBV20-1 and TRBJ2-6; 7 positions agree with TRBD1. The CDR3 is 18 residues long. Germline loops: CDR1 DFQATT, CDR2 SNEGSKA (reference sequence). In DNA form, the CDR3 reads TGCAGTGCTAGAGTTACAGGGGTCGGATTCTCTGGGGCCAACCTCCTGACCTTC. This codes for CSARVTGVGFSGANLLTF.

This clone was counted many times. The chain recombines TRBV6-1 with TRBJ2-7; 9 nucleotides match TRBD2. The CDR3 runs to 13 residues. CDR1 is MNHNS, CDR2 SASEGT, per germline. The ends lost 10 bases at V and 5 bases at J; junction bases unmatched: 9. The CDR3 DNA is TGTGCCACCACGGAGCGGGAGGCGGACGAGCAGTACTTC. Its translation is CATTEREADEQYF.

At least ten counts were recorded for this clone. The chain has TRBV5-4 and TRBJ2-5, with TRBD2 as a possible D gene (5 bases). CDR1 and CDR2 (germline): SGHNT, YYREEE (reference sequence). The V gene lost 3 bases and the J gene lost 2 bases, with 8 bases spanning the gap. CDR3 length: 13 residues. The CDR3 region is CASSSPGQETQYF. The CDR3 nucleotides are TGTGCCAGCAGCTCCCCGGGGCAAGAGACCCAGTACTTC.

To note about this clone: A much larger clonotype is one base distant, so this may be a read error. The chain recombines TRBV24-1 with TRBJ2-1; D is possibly TRBD1 (5 bases). The germline CDR1 and CDR2 sequences are KGHDR and SFDVKD. Trimming left V 2 bases short and J 4 bases short, with 14 bases between. The CDR3 contains 16 residues. The CDR3 here is CATSDSQVALYNEQFF. CDR3 coding DNA: TGTGCCACCAGTGATTCACAGGTCGCATTGTACAATGAGCAGTTCTTC.

This clone was counted at least ten times. This sequence joins TRBV10-3 and TRBJ2-7; no reliable D call. The V and J ends lost 5 bases and 3 bases respectively, with 5 bases between them. Per the germline V gene, CDR1 is ENHRY and CDR2 is SYGVKD. The CDR3 is 11 residues long. The CDR3: CAISPDYEQYF. CDR3 bases: TGTGCCATCAGTCCCGACTACGAGCAGTACTTC.

This clone was seen only a few times. The chain links TRBV19 to TRBJ1-1, with 9 positions matching TRBD1. V shed 2 bases, J shed 1 base, and the junction held 2 bases outside the gene matches. Germline V gene sequence: CDR1 LNHDA, CDR2 SQIVND (reference sequence). The CDR3 length is 15 residues. The chain's CDR3 is CASSITGQGNTEAFF. The CDR3 DNA is TGTGCCAGTAGTATAACGGGACAGGGGAACACTGAAGCTTTCTTT.

This clone was counted many times. The chain uses TRBV5-1 and TRBJ2-7, with D hard to call. Germline-derived CDR1 and CDR2 are SGHRS and YFSETQ. This CDR3 has 13 amino acids. The ends were cut back, 1 base at V and 2 bases at J, with 7 bases in the middle. The CDR3 region is CASSLSGTYEQYF. The CDR3 DNA follows: TGCGCCAGCAGCTTGAGTGGGACCTACGAGCAGTACTTC.

The chain is built from TRBV7-3 and TRBJ2-2, with D possibly called TRBD1 or TRBD2 (7 bases each). Trimming removed 5 bases at V and 4 bases at J, with 14 bases between. Looked up from germline, CDR1 is SGHTA and CDR2 is FQGTGA. The CDR3 has 15 amino acids. CDR3 protein: CASSPRGGGTGELFF. The CDR3 coding sequence is TGTGCCAGCAGCCCCAGGGGGGGCGGCACCGGGGAGCTGTTTTTT.

This clone was seen only a few times. This may stem from a read error, because a much larger clone lies one nucleotide away. The identical CDR3 is also encoded by other nucleotide sequences in the sample. The V call is TRBV9, the J call TRBJ2-5, with 8 bases lining up with TRBD2. The CDR3 has 15 amino acids. Germline V gene data show CDR1 as SGDLS and CDR2 as YYNGEE. CDR3 sequence: CASSVGLAIQETQYF. The DNA of the CDR3 is TGTGCCAGCAGCGTTGGACTAGCTATCCAAGAGACACAGTACTTC.

This clone was seen more than once but under ten times. Just one base apart from a much larger clone, this may be a read error. The V call is TRBV15, the J call TRBJ2-1; 14 nucleotides line up with TRBD2. The V and J ends lost 4 bases and 9 bases, in that order; junction bases with no gene match: 8. The CDR3 consists of 16 residues. Germline loops: CDR1 LNHNV, CDR2 YYDKDF (reference sequence). As DNA, the CDR3 is TGTGCCACCAGCACCTCGACTAGCGGGGGGGCTTGTGAGCAGTTCTTC. It yields the protein CATSTSTSGGACEQFF.

This clone was seen more than once but under ten times. This may stem from a read error, because a much larger clone lies one nucleotide away. The chain carries TRBV12-3 or TRBV12-4 and TRBJ2-3; D may be TRBD2 (6 bases). This CDR3 spans 14 amino acids. The ends were cut back, 6 bases at V and 3 bases at J, with 13 bases in the middle. This chain's CDR3 is CASRKSSVTDTQYF. The CDR3 DNA follows: TGTGCCAGCAGGAAATCTAGCGTAACAGATACGCAGTATTTT.